This TCR beta chain was retrieved from a study of T cell repertoires in aging, cancer and after chemotherapy. This clonotype is judged medium-sized. Germline V gene sequence: CDR1 ENHRY, CDR2 SYGVKD. V lost 11 bases to trimming and J lost 6 bases; unmatched junction nucleotides: 6. The CDR3 is 11 amino acids. Multiplex touch-down PCR with TRB-A/B primers amplified rearranged V-D-J TRB sequences. TCRdb re-called the multiplex PCR reads through MiXCR, storing one row per CDR3 protein. The table lists roughly 2,300 distinct CDR3 sequences, 20% to 30% of them singletons. The template was genomic DNA from peripheral blood, not RNA.

The TCR was taken from a human donor with a solid tumor. The specimen sequenced was blood. This chain uses TRBV10-3 with TRBJ2-7; 8 positions match TRBD1. This CDR3 is CASQGEGEQYF. In DNA, the CDR3 is TGTGCCTCACAGGGGGAAGGCGAGCAGTACTTC.